These 10 T cell receptor beta chains came from one sample sequenced in a study of T cell repertoires in cytomegalovirus infection. These receptors lack a known antigen. TCRdb used MiXCR to reprocess the reads, holding one entry per CDR3 protein. The table has over 100,000 distinct CDR3 sequences, around 28% seen once; the top ten hold 80% to 90%. The sequencing here drew on CD8+ T cells from cultured PBMCs, taken from culture after CMV antigen stimulation. Receptor source: a human donor in good health (CMV status not recorded). Some clones in this sample may be carry-over from other donors' samples.

The gene calls are TRBV6-5 and TRBJ2-3, with D perhaps TRBD2 (5 bases). The CDR3 has 15 amino acids. V lost 2 bases and J lost 1, with 10 bases in between. Looked up from germline, CDR1 is MNHEY and CDR2 is SVGAGI. CDR3 loop: CASSYPGLGTDTQYF. For the CDR3, the DNA is TGTGCCAGCAGTTACCCTGGACTCGGCACAGATACGCAGTATTTT.

This clonotype appeared many times. This chain connects TRBV13 to TRBJ2-7; D ambiguous. The CDR3 spans 14 residues. Germline V gene lookup returns CDR1 PRHDT and CDR2 FYEKMQ (reference sequence). Trimming pared 3 bases from V and 0 bases from J, leaving 9 bases between. This CDR3 reads CASSFLGSSYEQYF. CDR3 nucleotides: TGTGCCAGCAGCTTTCTGGGCAGCTCCTACGAGCAGTACTTC.

The chain combines TRBV7-6 with TRBJ2-3; the match to TRBD2 covers 7 bases. Unmatched junction bases numbered 9, after V lost 5 bases and J lost 4 bases. Looked up from germline, CDR1 is SGHVS and CDR2 is FNYEAQ. The CDR3 has 15 amino acids. CDR3 DNA sequence: TGTGCCAGCAGCCCCACCTGGGGGGGGGCAGATACGCAGTATTTT. This translates into CASSPTWGGADTQYF.

This clonotype showed up just once. The genes are TRBV9 and TRBJ2-7; TRBD2 agrees at 7 bases. With 4 bases clipped from V and 1 base from J, the junction kept 5 bases outside the gene matches. The germline CDR1 and CDR2 sequences are SGDLS and YYNGEE. The CDR3 spans 14 residues. The chain's CDR3 is CASSRLGGSYEQYF. CDR3 coding DNA: TGTGCCAGCAGCCGCCTGGGGGGGTCCTACGAGCAGTACTTC.

This clonotype turned up a few times. V is TRBV27 and J is TRBJ1-2, with 7 nucleotides matching TRBD1. Germline lookup yields CDR1 MNHEY and CDR2 SMNVEV (reference sequence). V lost 5 bases to trimming and J lost 4 bases; unmatched junction nucleotides: 7. The CDR3 spans 14 residues. The CDR3 region has the DNA TGTGCCAGCAGTCCGACAGGGTCTGGCTATGGCTACACCTTC. Its translation is CASSPTGSGYGYTF.

Only a few counts were recorded for this clonotype. In DNA form, the CDR3 reads TGTGCCAGCAGCTCGGGTCCGGGGAGCAATCAGCCCCAGCATTTT. It codes for CASSSGPGSNQPQHF. The chain carries TRBV5-4 and TRBJ1-5; no clear D. The V end was cut by 3 bases, the J end by 1 base, with 11 bases between. The germline gives CDR1 SGHNT, CDR2 YYREEE (reference sequence). The CDR3 runs to 15 residues.

Many counts were recorded for this clonotype. The chain uses TRBV7-2 and TRBJ2-5; 14 bases agree with TRBD2. V shed 4 bases, J shed 2 bases, and the junction held 12 bases outside the gene matches. Germline-derived CDR1 and CDR2 are SGHTA and FQGNSA. The length of the CDR3 is 19 residues. CDR3 sequence: CASSWEDGTSGGRQETQYF. CDR3 DNA sequence: TGTGCCAGCAGCTGGGAGGACGGGACTAGCGGGGGCAGACAAGAGACCCAGTACTTC.

On this clonotype itself: A much bigger clone sits one base away, suggesting this may be a read error. The chain recombines TRBV7-9 with TRBJ1-1; D remains ambiguous. The CDR3 loop spans 12 amino acids. Trimming cost V 0 bases and J 7 bases, with 6 bases left between them. CDR1 is SEHNR and CDR2 is FQNEAQ in the germline V gene (reference sequence). CDR3 DNA sequence: TGTGCCAGCAGCTTAGCGGCCAGTGAAGCTTTCTTT. It is translated as CASSLAASEAFF.

In this sample, this clonotype turned up many times. V gene TRBV11-2 combines with J gene TRBJ2-5; D gene unclear. The V and J ends lost 6 bases and 5 bases respectively, with 10 bases between them. From germline, CDR1 is SGHAT and CDR2 FQNNGV. The CDR3 totals 12 residues. CDR3 residues: CASRPMIETQYF. Here the CDR3 DNA reads TGTGCCAGCAGACCCATGATCGAGACCCAGTACTTC.

This clonotype appeared a few times. This chain joins TRBV4-1 and TRBJ1-1, with TRBD1 as a possible D gene (5 bases). Trimming pared 0 bases from V and 4 bases from J, leaving 12 bases between. The germline CDR1 and CDR2 sequences are MGHRA and YSYEKL. There are 15 residues in the CDR3. The CDR3 region is CASSQDHGGGTEAFF. In nucleotides, the CDR3 is TGCGCCAGCAGCCAAGATCACGGGGGGGGCACTGAAGCTTTCTTT.